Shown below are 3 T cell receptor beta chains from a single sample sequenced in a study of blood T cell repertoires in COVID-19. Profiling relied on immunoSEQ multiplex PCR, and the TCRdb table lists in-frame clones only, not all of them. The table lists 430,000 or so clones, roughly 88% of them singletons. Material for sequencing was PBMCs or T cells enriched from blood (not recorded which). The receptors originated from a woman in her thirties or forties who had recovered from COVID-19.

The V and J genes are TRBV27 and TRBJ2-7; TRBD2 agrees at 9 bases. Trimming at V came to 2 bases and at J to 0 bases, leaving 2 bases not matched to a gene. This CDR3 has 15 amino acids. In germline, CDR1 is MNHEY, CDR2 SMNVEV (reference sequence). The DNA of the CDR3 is TGTGCCAGCAGTTTAGCGGGAGGGCTCTCCTACGAGCAGTACTTC. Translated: CASSLAGGLSYEQYF.

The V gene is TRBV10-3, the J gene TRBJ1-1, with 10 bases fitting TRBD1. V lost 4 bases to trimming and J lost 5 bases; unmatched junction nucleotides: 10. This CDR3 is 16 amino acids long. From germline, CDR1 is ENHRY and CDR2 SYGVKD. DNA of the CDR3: TGTGCCATCAGTGGGGCCCCCGGGACAGGGGAGACTGAAGCTTTCTTT. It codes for CAISGAPGTGETEAFF.

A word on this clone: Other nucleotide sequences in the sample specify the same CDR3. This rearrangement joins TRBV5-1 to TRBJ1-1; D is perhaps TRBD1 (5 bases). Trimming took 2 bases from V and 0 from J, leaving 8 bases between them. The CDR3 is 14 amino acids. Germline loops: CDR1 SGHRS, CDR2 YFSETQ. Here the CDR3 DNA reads TGCGCCAGCAGCTTAGACAGAATGAACACTGAAGCTTTCTTT. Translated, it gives CASSLDRMNTEAFF.